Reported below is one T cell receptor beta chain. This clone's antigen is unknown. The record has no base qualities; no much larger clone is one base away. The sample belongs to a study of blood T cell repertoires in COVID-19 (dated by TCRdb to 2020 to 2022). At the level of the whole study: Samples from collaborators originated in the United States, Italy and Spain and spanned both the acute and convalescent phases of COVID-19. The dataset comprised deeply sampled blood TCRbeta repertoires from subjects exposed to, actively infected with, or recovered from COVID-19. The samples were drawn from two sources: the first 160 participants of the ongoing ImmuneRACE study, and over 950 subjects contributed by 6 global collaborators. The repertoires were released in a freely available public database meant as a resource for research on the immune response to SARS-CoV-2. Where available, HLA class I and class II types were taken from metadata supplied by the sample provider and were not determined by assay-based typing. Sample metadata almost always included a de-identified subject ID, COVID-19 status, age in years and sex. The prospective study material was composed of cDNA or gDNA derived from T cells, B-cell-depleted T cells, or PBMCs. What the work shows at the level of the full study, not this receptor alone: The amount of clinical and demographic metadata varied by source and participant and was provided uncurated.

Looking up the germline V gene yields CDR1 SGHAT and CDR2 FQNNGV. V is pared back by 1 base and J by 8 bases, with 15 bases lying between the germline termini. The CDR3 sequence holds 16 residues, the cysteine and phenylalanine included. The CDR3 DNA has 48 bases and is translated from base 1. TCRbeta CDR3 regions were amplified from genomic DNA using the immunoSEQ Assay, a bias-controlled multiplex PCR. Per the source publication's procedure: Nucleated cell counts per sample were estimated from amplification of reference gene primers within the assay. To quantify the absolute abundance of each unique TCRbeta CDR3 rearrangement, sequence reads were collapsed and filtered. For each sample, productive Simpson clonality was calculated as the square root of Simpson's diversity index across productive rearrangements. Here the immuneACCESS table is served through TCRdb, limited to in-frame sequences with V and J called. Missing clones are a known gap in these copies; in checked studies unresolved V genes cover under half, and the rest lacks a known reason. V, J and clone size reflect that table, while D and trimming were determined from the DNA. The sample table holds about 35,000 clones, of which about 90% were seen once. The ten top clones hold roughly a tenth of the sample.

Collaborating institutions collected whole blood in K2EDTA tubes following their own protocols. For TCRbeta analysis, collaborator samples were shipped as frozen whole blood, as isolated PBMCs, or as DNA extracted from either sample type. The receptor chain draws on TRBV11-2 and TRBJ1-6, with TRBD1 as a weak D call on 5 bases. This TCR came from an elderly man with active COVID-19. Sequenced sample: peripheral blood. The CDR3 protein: CASSLGSGGGYSPLHF. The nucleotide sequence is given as TGTGCCAGCAGCTTAGGTTCAGGCGGGGGTTATTCACCCCTCCACTTT. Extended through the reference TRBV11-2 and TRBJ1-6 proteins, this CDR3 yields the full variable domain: EAGVAQSPRYKIIEKRQSVAFWCNPISGHATLYWYQQILGQGPKLLIQFQNNGVVDDSQLPKDRFSAERLKGVDSTLKIQPAKLEDSAVYLCASSLGSGGGYSPLHFGNGTRLTVT.